This T cell receptor (beta chain) was captured by sequencing in a study of blood T cell repertoires in COVID-19. The overall study: The United States, Italy and Spain were the sources of the acute and convalescent COVID-19 samples. Sample material is recorded as cDNA or gDNA derived from T cells, B-cell-depleted T cells, or PBMCs.

Per the authors' pipeline: Amplification of reference gene primers was used by the study to estimate nucleated cell counts. Measured with immunoSEQ multiplex PCR; TCRdb has only the in-frame clones, and not every one. V and J calls and clone size are copied from that table; D and trimming were computed from the DNA. Of under 300,000 clones listed, just under 85% are singletons. V shed 4 bases and J 5 bases; nucleotides not matched to a gene: 13. Germline V gene sequence: CDR1 SGHRS, CDR2 YFSETQ. The CDR3 covers 16 residues. The chain is built from TRBV5-1 and TRBJ2-5, with 8 bases identical to TRBD1. Sequencing input: peripheral blood. The TCR originated in a man aged 45-65 years with acute or convalescent COVID-19. CDR3 DNA sequence: TGCGCCAGCAGCCTTATTGGACAGGGCCAGGTGGAGACCCAGTACTTC. The encoded protein is CASSLIGQGQVETQYF. Full variable domain (rest looked up from reference TRBV5-1 and TRBJ2-5): KAGVTQTPRYLIKTRGQQVTLSCSPISGHRSVSWYQQTPGQGLQFLFEYFSETQRNKGNFPGRFSGRQFSNSRSEMNVSTLELGDSALYLCASSLIGQGQVETQYFGPGTRLLVL.